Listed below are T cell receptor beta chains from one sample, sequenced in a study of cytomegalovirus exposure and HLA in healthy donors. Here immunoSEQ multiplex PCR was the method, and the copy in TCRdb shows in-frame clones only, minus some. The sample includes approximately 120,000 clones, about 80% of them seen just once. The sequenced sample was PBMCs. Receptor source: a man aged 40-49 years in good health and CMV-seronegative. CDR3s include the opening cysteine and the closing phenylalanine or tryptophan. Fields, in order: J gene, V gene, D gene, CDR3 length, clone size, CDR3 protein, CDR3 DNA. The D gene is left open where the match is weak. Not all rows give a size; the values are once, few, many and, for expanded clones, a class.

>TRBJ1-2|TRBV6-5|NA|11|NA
CATQANYGYTF
TGTGCCACACAGGCCAACTATGGCTACACCTTC
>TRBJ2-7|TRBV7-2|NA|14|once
CASTIRGRSYEQYF
TGTGCCAGCACCATAAGGGGAAGGAGCTACGAGCAGTACTTC
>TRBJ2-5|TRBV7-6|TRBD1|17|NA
CASSLGDRGPVGETQYF
TGTGCCAGCAGCTTAGGGGACAGGGGGCCCGTGGGAGAGACCCAGTACTTC
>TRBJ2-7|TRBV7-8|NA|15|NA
CASSARDSGSYEQYF
TGTGCCAGCAGCGCCCGGGACTCCGGCTCCTACGAGCAGTACTTC
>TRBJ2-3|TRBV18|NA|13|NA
CASSPVSRDTQYF
TGTGCCAGCTCACCGGTATCGAGGGATACGCAGTATTTT
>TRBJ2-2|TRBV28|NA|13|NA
CASLVRVTGELFF
TGTGCCAGTCTAGTCAGGGTTACCGGGGAGCTGTTTTTT
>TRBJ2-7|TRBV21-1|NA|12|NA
CASAGGPAEQYF
TGTGCCAGCGCCGGGGGGCCCGCCGAGCAGTACTTC
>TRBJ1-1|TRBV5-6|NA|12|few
CASSLALTEAFF
TGTGCCAGCAGCTTGGCCCTAACTGAAGCTTTCTTT
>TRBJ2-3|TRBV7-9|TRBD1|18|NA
CASSFDTPGTGYTDTQYF
TGTGCCAGCAGCTTCGATACCCCCGGGACAGGGTACACAGATACGCAGTATTTT
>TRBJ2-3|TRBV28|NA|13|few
CASRPQGSDTQYF
TGTGCCAGCAGACCACAGGGTTCAGATACGCAGTATTTT
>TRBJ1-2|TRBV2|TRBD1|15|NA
CASSVIGGASGGYTF
TGTGCCAGCAGTGTAATAGGGGGCGCCTCTGGGGGCTACACCTTC
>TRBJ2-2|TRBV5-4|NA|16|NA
CASSLAGRERDGELFF
TGTGCCAGCAGCTTGGCCGGCAGGGAAAGGGACGGGGAGCTGTTTTTT
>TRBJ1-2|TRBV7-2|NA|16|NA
CASSPWRGLPNYGYTF
TGTGCCAGCAGCCCTTGGAGGGGACTTCCTAACTATGGCTACACCTTC
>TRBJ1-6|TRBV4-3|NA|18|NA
CASSKDGFGSSYNSPLHF
TGCGCCAGCAGCAAAGACGGGTTCGGGAGCTCCTATAATTCACCCCTCCACTTT
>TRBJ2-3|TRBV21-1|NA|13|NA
CAIARVSTDTQYF
TGTGCCATAGCGAGGGTGAGCACAGATACGCAGTATTTT
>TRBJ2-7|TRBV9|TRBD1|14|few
CASSPRDRVYEQYF
TGTGCCAGCAGCCCCCGGGACAGGGTCTACGAGCAGTACTTC
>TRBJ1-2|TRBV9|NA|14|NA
CASSPNADTLGYTF
TGTGCCAGCAGCCCAAACGCGGACACCCTAGGCTACACCTTC
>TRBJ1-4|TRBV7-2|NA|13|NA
CASSLDRLQKLFF
TGTGCCAGCAGCTTAGACAGGCTCCAAAAACTGTTTTTT
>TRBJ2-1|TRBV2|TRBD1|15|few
CASSTGTGVYNEQFF
TGTGCCAGCAGTACCGGGACAGGGGTTTACAATGAGCAGTTCTTC
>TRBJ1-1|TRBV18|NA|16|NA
CASSPSAGGANTEAFF
TGTGCCAGCTCACCATCCGCGGGGGGGGCGAACACTGAAGCTTTCTTT
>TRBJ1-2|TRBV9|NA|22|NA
CASSFQIFLPRDTGLANYGYTF
TGTGCCAGCAGCTTTCAGATTTTCCTCCCGAGGGACACTGGGTTAGCTAACTATGGCTACACCTTC
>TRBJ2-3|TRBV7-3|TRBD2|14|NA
CASSPGTSADTQYF
TGTGCCAGCAGCCCCGGGACTAGCGCAGATACGCAGTATTTT
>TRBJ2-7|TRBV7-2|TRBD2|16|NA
CASSQTSGGAVYEQYF
TGTGCCAGCAGCCAAACTAGCGGGGGTGCGGTCTACGAGCAGTACTTC
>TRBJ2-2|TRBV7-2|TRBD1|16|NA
CASSLMGQGITGELFF
TGTGCCAGCAGCTTAATGGGACAGGGGATCACCGGGGAGCTGTTTTTT
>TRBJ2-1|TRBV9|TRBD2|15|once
CASSTSGGYHNEQFF
TGTGCCAGCAGCACTAGCGGGGGCTATCACAATGAGCAGTTCTTC
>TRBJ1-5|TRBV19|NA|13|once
CASTGLSNQPQHF
TGTGCCAGTACGGGACTTAGCAATCAGCCCCAGCATTTT
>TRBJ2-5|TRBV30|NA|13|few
CAWSFLPGETQYF
TGTGCCTGGAGCTTCTTGCCGGGGGAGACCCAGTACTTC
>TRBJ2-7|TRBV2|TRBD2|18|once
CASTGDTHVSGSSYEQYF
TGTGCCAGCACGGGGGACACCCACGTCAGCGGGAGCTCCTACGAGCAGTACTTC
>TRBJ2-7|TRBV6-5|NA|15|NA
CASSHPRETKIEQYF
TGTGCCAGCAGTCACCCCCGAGAGACAAAGATCGAGCAGTACTTC
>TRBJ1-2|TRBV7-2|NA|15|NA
CASSSAPSGLVGYTF
TGTGCCAGCAGCTCGGCGCCTTCGGGTCTAGTGGGCTACACCTTC
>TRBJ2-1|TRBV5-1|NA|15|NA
CASSSSWGGRDEQFF
TGCGCCAGCAGCTCCAGCTGGGGGGGGCGGGATGAGCAGTTCTTC
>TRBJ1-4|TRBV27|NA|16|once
CASSLSMSPSWEKLFF
TGTGCCAGCAGTTTAAGCATGTCACCATCGTGGGAAAAACTGTTTTTT
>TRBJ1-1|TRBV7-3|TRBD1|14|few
CASSGTGGFTEAFF
TGTGCCAGCAGCGGGACAGGGGGCTTTACTGAAGCTTTCTTT
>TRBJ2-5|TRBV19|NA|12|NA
CASSRQKETQYF
TGTGCCAGTAGTCGACAGAAAGAGACCCAGTACTTC
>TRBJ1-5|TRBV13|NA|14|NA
CASSSSGPNQPQHF
TGTGCCAGCAGCTCCTCAGGTCCCAATCAGCCCCAGCATTTT
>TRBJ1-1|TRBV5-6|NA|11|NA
CASSWGGEAFF
TGTGCCAGCAGCTGGGGGGGTGAAGCTTTCTTT
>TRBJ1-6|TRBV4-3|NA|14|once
CASSPSEGGSPLHF
TGCGCCAGCAGCCCATCCGAGGGAGGTTCACCCCTCCACTTT
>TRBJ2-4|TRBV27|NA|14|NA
CATGGGTGGDIQYF
TGTGCCACAGGGGGTGGGACCGGGGGGGACATTCAGTACTTC
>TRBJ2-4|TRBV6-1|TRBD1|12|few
CATASFTGAQYF
TGTGCCACCGCCTCCTTTACAGGGGCTCAGTACTTC
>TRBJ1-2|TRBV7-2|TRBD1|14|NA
CASSYTDQGEGYTF
TGTGCCAGCAGCTACACGGACCAGGGGGAGGGCTACACCTTC
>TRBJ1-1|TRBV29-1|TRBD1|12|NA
CSVETGTTEAFF
TGCAGCGTAGAGACAGGGACCACTGAAGCTTTCTTT
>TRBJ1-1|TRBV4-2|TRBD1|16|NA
CASSQDRDRANTEAFF
TGTGCCAGCAGCCAGGACCGGGACAGGGCTAACACTGAAGCTTTCTTT
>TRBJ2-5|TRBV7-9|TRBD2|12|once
CASSSGAGAQYF
TGTGCCAGCAGTTCGGGAGCGGGGGCCCAGTACTTC
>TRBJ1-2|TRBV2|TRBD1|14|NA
CASRRDRGGYGYTF
TGTGCCAGCAGACGAGACAGGGGAGGCTATGGCTACACCTTC
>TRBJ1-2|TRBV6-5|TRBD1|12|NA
CASSYLGQGYTF
TGTGCCAGCAGTTACTTGGGACAGGGCTACACCTTC
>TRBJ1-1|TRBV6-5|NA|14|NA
CASSLQGQNTEAFF
TGTGCCAGCAGTTTACAGGGACAAAACACTGAAGCTTTCTTT
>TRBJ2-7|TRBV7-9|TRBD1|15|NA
CASSPRTGERYEQYF
TGTGCCAGCAGCCCTAGGACAGGCGAACGATACGAGCAGTACTTC
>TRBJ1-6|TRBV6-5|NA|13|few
CASKPGLNSPLHF
TGTGCCAGCAAGCCAGGGCTTAATTCACCCCTCCACTTT
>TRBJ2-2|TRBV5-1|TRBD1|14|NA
CAGRTGLDTGELFF
TGCGCCGGAAGGACAGGGCTAGACACCGGGGAGCTGTTTTTT
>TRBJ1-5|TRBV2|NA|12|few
CASSGDPQPQHF
TGTGCCAGCAGCGGGGATCCTCAGCCCCAGCATTTT
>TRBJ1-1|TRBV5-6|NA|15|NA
CASSLAARGDTEAFF
TGTGCCAGCAGCTTGGCGGCCAGGGGAGACACTGAAGCTTTCTTT
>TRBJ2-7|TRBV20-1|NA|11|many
CSAKREDEQYF
TGCAGTGCTAAGAGGGAGGACGAGCAGTACTTC
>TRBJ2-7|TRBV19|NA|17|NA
CASSIDWAGVSSYEQYF
TGTGCCAGTAGTATAGATTGGGCGGGCGTCAGCTCCTACGAGCAGTACTTC
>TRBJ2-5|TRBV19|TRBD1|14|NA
CASRTGGLEETQYF
TGTGCCAGCAGGACAGGGGGCTTAGAAGAGACCCAGTACTTC
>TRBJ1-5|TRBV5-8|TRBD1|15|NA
CASSTGQGDNQPQHF
TGTGCCAGCAGCACCGGACAGGGGGACAATCAGCCCCAGCATTTT
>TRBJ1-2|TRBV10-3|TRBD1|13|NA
CATGQGMGYGYTF
TGTGCCACCGGACAGGGTATGGGCTATGGCTACACCTTC
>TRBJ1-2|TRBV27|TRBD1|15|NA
CASSLNRGSNYGYTF
TGTGCCAGCAGTTTAAACAGGGGATCCAACTATGGCTACACCTTC